A single sample gave rise to the 23 T cell receptor beta chains below, sequenced in a study of T cell responses to AZD1222 COVID-19 vaccine. Sequenced by immunoSEQ multiplex PCR; TCRdb stores in-frame clones only, minus some. The repertoire has some 150,000 clones, about 88% of them found once; the top ten carry 3.1%. Sequences were derived from peripheral blood, sampled on day 0 of AZD1222 vaccination. The receptors were sampled from an adult in good health.

This chain uses TRBV7-2 with TRBJ2-1, with a weak D call TRBD2 (6 bases). The length of the CDR3 is 15 residues. V was cut by 5 bases and J by 1 base, with 12 bases left in between. Germline V gives CDR1 SGHTA, CDR2 FQGNSA. CDR3 region: CASSTSAGSYNEQFF. The CDR3 bases are TGTGCCAGCAGCACCTCGGCGGGGTCCTACAATGAGCAGTTCTTC.

The chain uses TRBV6-5 and TRBJ2-1; D tentatively fits TRBD1 or TRBD2 (5 bases each). CDR1 MNHEY and CDR2 SVGAGI come from the germline V gene. This CDR3 has 12 amino acids. Trimming removed 8 bases at V and 9 bases at J, with 14 bases between. The CDR3 nucleotides are TGTGCCAGCGGGGACCCGACCAGTGAGCAGTTCTTC. It encodes CASGDPTSEQFF.

A note on this clone: The germline gene is not matched at one end of the junction; a read error may be the cause. The chain employs TRBV5-8 and TRBJ2-7; 7 bases are a match to TRBD1. The CDR3 runs to 12 residues. CDR1 and CDR2 from the germline V gene are SGHTS and YDEGEE. In DNA, the CDR3 is TGTGCCAGCAGCAGAACAGGGGCCCCGGGCCGCTTC. Amino acids: CASSRTGAPGRF.

This clone was recorded only once. The chain joins TRBV7-2 to TRBJ1-3; the D gene is possibly TRBD1 (5 bases). CDR1 is SGHTA and CDR2 is FQGNSA in the germline V gene. This CDR3 is built from 13 residues. V was clipped by 5 bases and J by 2 bases, with 7 bases between them. The CDR3 protein is CASSRGPGNTIYF. CDR3 DNA: TGTGCCAGCAGCAGGGGACCTGGAAACACCATATATTTT.

The DNA of the CDR3 is TGTGCCAGCAGCAGACCTACTCCCTGGGGAGAGCAGTTCTTC. It specifies CASSRPTPWGEQFF. J is TRBJ2-1 and V is TRBV7-2, with unresolved D. CDR3 size: 14 residues. Germline CDR1 reads SGHTA; CDR2 reads FQGNSA. The germline V and J ends were trimmed by 5 bases and 10 bases, with 18 bases remaining between them.

The rearrangement links TRBV18 to TRBJ1-5; 7 positions match TRBD1. Unmatched junction bases numbered 2, after V lost 4 bases and J lost 5 bases. The germline gives CDR1 KGHSH, CDR2 LQKENI. CDR3 length: 13 amino acids. DNA for the CDR3: TGTGCCAGCTCACGGCAGGGGGATCAGCCCCAGCATTTT. It specifies CASSRQGDQPQHF.

This clone was detected a few times. The chain has TRBV7-9 and TRBJ1-1, with no clear D. The germline V gene has CDR1 SEHNR and CDR2 FQNEAQ (reference sequence). This CDR3 comprises 11 residues. V dropped 5 bases and J dropped 8 bases, with 9 bases sitting between them. The CDR3 spells CASSRGPEAFF. Here the CDR3 DNA reads TGTGCCAGCAGCCGTGGACCCGAAGCTTTCTTT.

DNA for the CDR3: TGCGCCAGCAGCCTTCACAGGGGATCGAATGAAAAACTGTTTTTT. Amino acid sequence: CASSLHRGSNEKLFF. The chain has TRBV4-3 and TRBJ1-4, with 7 bases that match TRBD1. Germline V lookup: CDR1 LGHNA, CDR2 YSLEER. This CDR3 spans 15 amino acids. V shed 4 bases and J 5 bases; nucleotides not matched to a gene: 7.

This clone was found once. The V gene is TRBV27, the J gene TRBJ1-2; a possible D gene is TRBD1 (5 bases). Trimming took off 5 bases at V and 4 bases at J, with 17 bases between the two ends. There are 15 residues in the CDR3. Germline V gene sequence: CDR1 MNHEY, CDR2 SMNVEV (reference sequence). CDR3 DNA sequence: TGTGCCAGCAGTCTGGTCCCTCCGGGGCTCTATGGCTACACCTTC. Translating it yields CASSLVPPGLYGYTF.

V usage is TRBV19 and J usage is TRBJ1-2, with no clear D. The germline V and J ends were trimmed by 8 bases and 3 bases, with 16 bases remaining between them. The CDR3 sequence is 14 residues long. Germline V CDR1 and CDR2: LNHDA, SQIVND (reference sequence). CDR3 loop: CASLGSGEHYGYTF. CDR3 bases: TGTGCCAGTTTAGGGTCAGGCGAACACTATGGCTACACCTTC.

CDR3 in amino acids: CASSLETPLNTEAFF. CDR3 nucleotide sequence: TGTGCCAGCAGCTTGGAAACCCCCTTGAACACTGAAGCTTTCTTT. The V gene is TRBV5-5, the J gene TRBJ1-1; D is uncertain. The V and J ends lost 0 bases and 0 bases respectively, with 9 bases between them. Germline CDR1 and CDR2: SGHKS and YYEKEE (reference sequence). This CDR3 has 15 residues.

The sample holds a few counts of this clone. This chain connects TRBV12-3 or TRBV12-4 to TRBJ1-1; D gene ambiguous. The CDR3 spans 12 residues. Trimming took off 3 bases at V and 4 bases at J, with 6 bases between the two ends. The CDR3 loop is CASSFTRTEAFF. The CDR3 DNA reads as TGTGCCAGCAGTTTTACACGCACTGAAGCTTTCTTT.

The genes are TRBV2 and TRBJ1-5; maybe TRBD1 (5 bases). The CDR3 loop spans 13 amino acids. CDR1 and CDR2 from the germline V gene are SNHLY and FYNNEI. Trimming stripped 4 bases from V and 3 bases from J, with 7 bases between. CDR3 loop: CASSGQLNQPQHF. CDR3 coding DNA: TGTGCCAGCAGTGGACAGCTCAATCAGCCCCAGCATTTT.

The rearrangement joins TRBV7-2 to TRBJ1-2, with a tentative D call TRBD1 (5 bases). Germline loops: CDR1 SGHTA, CDR2 FQGNSA. CDR3 length: 15 amino acids. The V and J ends lost 2 bases and 0 bases respectively, with 10 bases between them. The CDR3 loop is CASSLMTATNYGYTF. The DNA of the CDR3 is TGTGCCAGCAGCTTAATGACAGCGACTAACTATGGCTACACCTTC. The full variable domain, in which reference TRBV7-2 and TRBJ1-2 provide the parts outside the CDR3, is GAGVSQSPSNKVTEKGKDVELRCDPISGHTALYWYRQSLGQGLEFLIYFQGNSAPDKSGLPSDRFSAERTGGSVSTLTIQRTQQEDSAVYLCASSLMTATNYGYTFGSGTRLTVV.

This clone was found once. The chain employs TRBV19 and TRBJ2-2; D not resolved. CDR3 length: 14 amino acids. V lost 4 bases and J 0 bases, leaving 6 bases between the germline ends. CDR1 is LNHDA, CDR2 SQIVND, per germline (reference sequence). The DNA of the CDR3 is TGTGCCAGTAGTACCGGCACGAACACCGGGGAGCTGTTTTTT. Its translation: CASSTGTNTGELFF.

The chain uses TRBV7-9 and TRBJ1-2; a possible D gene is TRBD1 (5 bases). The CDR3 totals 14 residues. V lost 2 bases and J lost 4, with 11 bases in between. In germline, CDR1 is SEHNR, CDR2 FQNEAQ (reference sequence). The DNA for the CDR3 is TGTGCCAGCAGCTTAAGCCAGGGAGGCTATGGCTACACCTTC. Translated: CASSLSQGGYGYTF. The whole variable domain, filled in from reference TRBV7-9 and TRBJ1-2, reads DTGVSQNPRHKITKRGQNVTFRCDPISEHNRLYWYRQTLGQGPEFLTYFQNEAQLEKSRLLSDRFSAERPKGSFSTLEIQRTEQGDSAMYLCASSLSQGGYGYTFGSGTRLTVV.

The chain combines TRBV5-4 with TRBJ2-3, with 9 bases identical to TRBD1. CDR1 is SGHNT, CDR2 YYREEE, per germline (reference sequence). Losses at the gene ends were 7 bases for V and 0 bases for J; bases not matched to a gene: 6. This CDR3 comprises 15 residues. Here the CDR3 reads CASLHTGGSTDTQYF. CDR3 in DNA: TGTGCCAGCCTACATACAGGGGGCAGCACAGATACGCAGTATTTT.

V and J are TRBV3-1 (or the pseudogene TRBV3-2) and TRBJ2-3; 7 bases align to TRBD1. CDR3 length equals 15 residues. The J segment lost 4 bases and the V segment lost 4 bases, leaving 8 bases of the junction unmatched. The germline V gene encodes CDR1 LGHDT and CDR2 YNNKEL (reference sequence). The CDR3 is CASSPWTGEADTQYF. The CDR3 bases are TGTGCCAGCAGCCCCTGGACAGGCGAGGCAGATACGCAGTATTTT.

The rearrangement uses TRBV19 and TRBJ2-3; D is perhaps TRBD2 (7 bases). Germline lookup yields CDR1 LNHDA and CDR2 SQIVND (reference sequence). Trimming removed 5 bases from V and 1 base from J, with 22 bases in between. The CDR3 length is 18 residues. The CDR3 sequence is CASSLGAGASIRTDTQYF. CDR3 coding DNA: TGTGCCAGTAGTCTCGGGGCGGGGGCCTCGATCCGCACAGATACGCAGTATTTT.

This chain connects TRBV4-2 to TRBJ2-7; D unresolved. V lost 0 bases and J 0 bases, leaving 6 bases between the germline ends. Germline V CDR1 and CDR2: LGHNA, YNFKEQ. CDR3 size: 14 residues. As DNA, the CDR3 is TGTGCCAGCAGCCAAGATCTGAGCTCCTACGAGCAGTACTTC. Protein product: CASSQDLSSYEQYF.

The chain carries TRBV3-1 (or the pseudogene TRBV3-2) and TRBJ1-1; D call uncertain. Germline values: CDR1 LGHDT, CDR2 YNNKEL (reference sequence). CDR3 length: 14 amino acids. With 0 bases removed from V and 1 base from J, the gap between germline ends came to 6 bases. CDR3 sequence reads: CASSQDGGNTEAFF. The CDR3 coding sequence is TGTGCCAGCAGCCAAGATGGCGGGAACACTGAAGCTTTCTTT.

This clone was recorded once. V is TRBV4-2 and J is TRBJ2-1, with D perhaps being TRBD1 or TRBD2 (6 bases each). The length of the CDR3 is 14 residues. Trimming took 4 bases from V and 4 from J, leaving 11 bases between them. Germline-derived CDR1 and CDR2 are LGHNA and YNFKEQ. DNA of the CDR3: TGTGCCAGCAGCCCCGGGGGCCCATACAATGAGCAGTTCTTC. Translating it yields CASSPGGPYNEQFF.

This clone was detected a few times. The V gene is TRBV5-1, the J gene TRBJ2-1, with a tentative D call TRBD2 (6 bases). Germline V gives CDR1 SGHRS, CDR2 YFSETQ. The CDR3 length is 15 residues. Trimming stripped 2 bases from V and 2 bases from J, with 11 bases between. The CDR3 region has the DNA TGCGCCAGCAGCTTAATTCGGGGGACCTACAATGAGCAGTTCTTC. Protein sequence: CASSLIRGTYNEQFF.